Here is one T cell receptor (beta chain) with its context. Its antigen has not been determined. Base quality data are lacking; no much larger clone is found one base away. The data are from a study of cytomegalovirus exposure and HLA in healthy donors (dated by TCRdb to the late 2010s). Background on the whole study: In an earlier analysis of some 610 of the donors, 250 to 350 Gb of sequence data and just under 120 million unique TCR beta sequences from about 179 million T cells were reported. Roughly 300 gigabases of sequencing data and around 85 million unique TCR sequences made up an early release that covered approximately 620 HLA-typed donors. Of the 350 to 450 genotyped donors, 80% to 90% were placed in the genetic ancestry cluster associated with self-reported Caucasian donors. The study was designed to test whether signatures of past pathogen exposure could be identified by cataloging public T cell receptors. The study used immunosequencing to profile the T cell repertoires of more than 650 subjects and linked those repertoires to cytomegalovirus serostatus. In addition to the first cohort of approximately 670 subjects, a separate validation cohort of 130 or so different subjects was used. To predict cytomegalovirus infection status, the study brought together high-throughput TCR immunosequencing, statistical association of individual TCRs with disease status, and machine learning. A later analysis re-examined previously published TCR beta repertoires from 600 to 700 donors and added high-resolution HLA genotyping to investigate patterns of TCR occurrence. Rather than drawing on any new phenotypic data, the later analysis identified candidate immune exposures from TCR beta sequences and the way those sequences occurred across donors. An earlier analysis of 500 to 650 of the donors applied high-throughput TCR beta sequencing to assess whether each TCR beta V gene segment acted as functional or pseudogenic. Alongside the repertoire data, information on donor age, sex, ethnicity and CMV serostatus was compiled. Genome-wide SNP genotypes for about 60% of the 666 donors were used in a later genetic analysis, which treated that subset as a discovery cohort. All discovery cohort repertoires had been generated on a single sequencing platform. HLA typing included class I and class II loci at four-digit resolution. Typing coverage varied by locus: about 620-630 donors for A, B, C, DRB1 and DQB1; 522 for DQA1; about 600 for DPA1; fewer than 480 for DPB1. A few DR-DQ haplotypes were treated as single units for association and clustering because of strong linkage in the cohort. Among about 400 genotyped donors of the cohort, an average of roughly 230,000 unique TCR beta nucleotide sequences was sequenced per donor, of which 15% to 20% were non-productive.

Summary of the overall study and its limitations: For the cohort, immune exposure information was limited to CMV serostatus. In a later genetic analysis, fewer N-insertions in productive TCRs were reported among donors in an Asian-associated ancestry cluster than the approximately 630-donor mean. The authors suggested that the approach could potentially be extended to other disease states and immunological phenotypes. The study listed 150 to 200 TCR beta chains as associated with cytomegalovirus. A further reported finding was that TCR beta sequences accurately predicted the HLA-A and HLA-B alleles for most subjects in the first cohort. The classifier was reported to diagnose cytomegalovirus status with high specificity and sensitivity in both the original and validation cohorts. Because counts were too low, about 18 rarely observed V segments, including chromosome 9 orphons, were excluded from the earlier analysis of some 590 of the donors. While some public TCRs were present in many individuals, most TCR sequences turned up only very rarely across donors. In a later analysis, TCR association rates were found to vary across HLA loci, with the most associated TCRs seen for DRB1 alleles and the fewest for HLA-C alleles. The presence/absence analyses assumed that sequencing depth was roughly uniform across donors, and that assumption may not be true. V-gene and J-gene trimming of TCR beta chains was associated with a missense DCLRE1C variant in a later genetic analysis, and the association was replicated in an independent cohort. Most CMV-associated TCR beta chains appeared to be HLA-restricted in a later analysis, and the HLA associations seemed to be driven largely by CMV exposure. The 87-base-pair reads could not distinguish some IMGT-functional V segments, including TRBV6-2 and TRBV6-3, so those segments were excluded. The sequencing pipeline was judged likely to have produced a cluster of highly shared sequence variants as a technical artifact. Only TCR beta chains were sequenced in this cohort, and the absence of alpha or paired-chain data limited detectable features. Compared with equally common non-associated chains, HLA-associated TCR beta chains in a later analysis were more clonally expanded and had lower generation probabilities. Specific HLA alleles were associated with roughly 16,000 TCR beta sequences at a false discovery rate of 0.05 in a later analysis. Because HLA typing was missing for some donors at each locus, association tests included only the typed subset. According to a later analysis, parvovirus B19, influenza, CMV and Epstein-Barr virus appeared linked to several top co-occurrence clusters. Linkage disequilibrium might explain the correlated functional status among segregating V segments, but an unknown experimental factor could not be excluded. Broadly in line with IMGT annotations, most TCR beta V segments showed up in productive rearrangements about 87% or about 30% of the time in an earlier analysis of some 590 of the donors. Strong co-occurrence of HLA alleles, especially DR and DQ, made assigning TCR associations to individual alleles difficult. In vitro tests confirmed that a few of the cytomegalovirus-associated TCR beta chains recognize cytomegalovirus antigens.

The protocol used for the library was the immunoSEQ multiplex PCR assay. For the multiplex PCR, a mixture combining 60 forward primers for TCR Vbeta segments and 13 reverse primers for TCR Jbeta segments was used. A multiplex PCR assay on genomic DNA amplified the CDR3 region of rearranged TCR beta genes. Amplified TCR beta libraries were sequenced as 87-base-pair reads on the Illumina HiSeq System. The authors' pipeline ran thus. Across the roughly 700 repertoires, a later analysis counted roughly 77 million unique TCR beta chains, 9 million to 14 million of which were shared by at least two donors. Raw reads were error-corrected and collapsed into unique sequences with a nearest-neighbor algorithm that merged closely related sequences to remove PCR and sequencing errors. To assign V, D and J gene segments, CDR3 sequences were aligned to IMGT reference sequences. Each retained sequence needed at least a six-nucleotide match to both a V gene segment and a J gene segment. A rearrangement was called productive if the CDR3 had no stop codons and remained in frame with V and J, and every other rearrangement was called non-productive. Following IMGT convention, CDR3 was defined as the stretch from the second conserved V-encoded cysteine to the conserved J-encoded phenylalanine. Sequences without an unambiguous match to a single V gene segment were excluded from the earlier analysis of almost 600 of the donors. In an earlier analysis of a few hundred of the donors, V segments were called functional above 56.7% productive rearrangements and were called segregating when the between-donor standard deviation exceeded 5%. A statistical classification framework was developed to diagnose cytomegalovirus status using the catalog of TCR beta chain sequences. In a later analysis, V and J genes were assigned by comparing TCR nucleotide sequences against IMGT/GENE-DB human TR gene sequences. A later analysis assigned CDR3 sequences and most-parsimonious VDJ recombination scenarios with the TCRdist pipeline. A later analysis defined each TCR beta chain by its CDR3 amino acid sequence plus V-gene family, and excluded reads lacking a unique V-gene family. In a later analysis, nearly 600 highly shared, low-generation-probability nucleotide sequences were removed to address suspected cross-contamination and a sequencing artifact. A later analysis calculated a clonal expansion index for each public chain from normalized within-repertoire ranks of inferred template counts. In a later analysis, generation probabilities were computed with a VDJ recombination model fitted to out-of-frame rearrangements, and the resulting probabilities were checked against IGoR. In a later analysis, hypergeometric tests were used to score TCR-TCR, TCR-HLA and TCR-CMV co-occurrence, with a repertoire-size bias correction applied to TCR pairs. In a later analysis, false discovery rates were estimated by permuting HLA or CMV assignments 20 times. In a later analysis, co-occurring TCRs were grouped with DBSCAN, and TCRdist sequence similarity was added when clustering was performed within HLA-allele-positive subsets. Co-occurrence clustering excluded repertoires with fewer than 30,000 or more than 120,000 public chains, plus five with anomalous nucleotide sharing. Not all clones reach the TCRdb copy of this immuneACCESS table, which keeps in-frame sequences only. Checked studies attribute under half of the gap to unresolved V genes and leave the rest unexplained. That table supplies the V and J calls and clone size; D and trimming were determined from the DNA. For this sample the table gives 100,000 to 150,000 clones, of which around 76% were detected only once. Roughly 7% of the sample is taken by the ten largest.

The cohort consisted of 600 to 700 healthy bone marrow donors. At the time of sampling, every cohort member was nominally healthy, though immune exposures that went unrecorded were likely present. The donor was CMV seronegative and was included in the group of a few hundred seronegative cohort members. Every donor gave a peripheral blood sample, and the peripheral blood mononuclear cells from that sample were used for TCR beta sequencing. Genomic DNA was extracted from the blood cell samples with the Qiagen DNeasy Blood Extraction Kit. Trimmed from V: 0 bases; trimmed from J: 4 bases; junction bases lacking a gene match: 3. The germline V gene (reference sequence) specifies MNHEY as CDR1 and SMNVEV as CDR2. From its cysteine to its phenylalanine, the CDR3 spans 15 amino acids. Only CDR3 DNA remains: 45 bases, in frame from the first base.

This sequence originates from a male donor in good health and CMV-seronegative. The rearrangement combines TRBV27 with TRBJ1-1; TRBD1 agrees with 9 junctional bases. The sequenced sample was PBMCs. The CDR3 loop reads CASSLSGQGVTEAFF. The sequenced DNA is TGTGCCAGCAGTTTATCGGGACAGGGTGTCACTGAAGCTTTCTTT.